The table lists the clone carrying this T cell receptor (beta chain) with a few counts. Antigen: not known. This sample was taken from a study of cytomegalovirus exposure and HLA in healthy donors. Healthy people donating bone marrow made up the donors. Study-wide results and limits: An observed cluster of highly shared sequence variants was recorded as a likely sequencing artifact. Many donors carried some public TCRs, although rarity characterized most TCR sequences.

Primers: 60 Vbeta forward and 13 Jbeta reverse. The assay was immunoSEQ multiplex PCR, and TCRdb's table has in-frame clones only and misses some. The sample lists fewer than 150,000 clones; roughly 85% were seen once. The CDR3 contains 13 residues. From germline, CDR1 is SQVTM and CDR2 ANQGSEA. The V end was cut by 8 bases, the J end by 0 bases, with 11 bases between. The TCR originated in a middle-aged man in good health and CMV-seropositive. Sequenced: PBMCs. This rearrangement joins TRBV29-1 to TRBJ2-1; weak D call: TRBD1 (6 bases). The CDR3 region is CSSADSSYNEQFF. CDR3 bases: TGCAGCTCGGCGGACAGCTCCTACAATGAGCAGTTCTTC.